This entry describes one T cell receptor beta chain. Its cognate antigen is unknown. General study points: Whole repertoires were not studied in the larger cohort, only one V-J beta rearrangement. Tumor memory CD4+ T cell TCR gene usage clustered with blood and lymph node memory CD4+ cells and lymph node naive CD4+ cells.

One entry per CDR3 protein results from TCRdb running MiXCR on the 5' RACE reads. This table has over 40,000 distinct CDR3 sequences, about 30% appearing once. Germline V gives CDR1 KGHSH, CDR2 LQKENI. This CDR3 is built from 14 residues. V dropped 2 bases and J dropped 2 bases, with 10 bases sitting between them. Memory CD4+ cells were defined as CD4+CD45RO+CD25-. This TCR derives from a female donor with breast cancer. Input material: tumor-infiltrating memory CD4+ T cells sorted from the breast tumor. The subset here: memory CD4+ T cells, CD4+CD45RO+CD25-. V is TRBV18 and J is TRBJ2-7; a possible D gene is TRBD2 (6 bases). CDR3: CASSPVGEAYEQYF. The CDR3 DNA follows: TGTGCCAGCTCACCAGTGGGGGAGGCCTACGAGCAGTACTTC.